These T cell receptor beta chains were read from a single sample in a study of metastatic and nonmetastatic thyroid tumors. Using MiXCR, TCRdb re-called clones from the PCR reads. The data show 30,000 to 35,000 clones, approximately 16% seen once. Material: blood. These receptors came from a male donor with papillary thyroid cancer or a benign thyroid nodule (not recorded which). Some clones in this sample may be carry-over from other donors' samples. The CDR3 runs from the conserved cysteine through the conserved F or W. Fields, in order: clone size, V gene, J gene, D gene, CDR3 DNA, CDR3 protein. D genes are given only for firm matches. Clone size is shown for a subset of rows, as once, few, many or a class of expanded clone.

abundance: NA
v_gene: TRBV4-3
j_gene: TRBJ2-7
d_gene: NA
CDR3nt: TGCGCCAGCAGCCAAGACTACGGTGGGAGCTCTGAGGCGTACTTC
CDR3aa: CASSQDYGGSSEAYF

abundance: many
v_gene: TRBV6-1
j_gene: TRBJ2-7
d_gene: NA
CDR3nt: TGTGCCAGCAGTGCCGAAGGGGGAGTAATATCCTACGAGCAGTACTTC
CDR3aa: CASSAEGGVISYEQYF

abundance: many
v_gene: TRBV6-1
j_gene: TRBJ2-3
d_gene: NA
CDR3nt: TGTGCCAGCAGCGCCTTCCTTACAGATACGCAGTATTTT
CDR3aa: CASSAFLTDTQYF

abundance: many
v_gene: TRBV9
j_gene: TRBJ1-4
d_gene: NA
CDR3nt: TGTGCCAGCAGCCCTCTCGCGGACAAGTGGGAAAAACTGTTTTTT
CDR3aa: CASSPLADKWEKLFF

abundance: many
v_gene: TRBV10-3
j_gene: TRBJ2-2
d_gene: TRBD1
CDR3nt: TGTGCCATCAGTGGGACAGGGGGCACCGGGGAGCTGTTTTTT
CDR3aa: CAISGTGGTGELFF

abundance: many
v_gene: TRBV27
j_gene: TRBJ1-2
d_gene: NA
CDR3nt: TGTGCCAGCAGTTTAACAGGCAGGTGGAACTATGGCTACACCTTC
CDR3aa: CASSLTGRWNYGYTF

abundance: few
v_gene: TRBV28
j_gene: TRBJ2-1
d_gene: NA
CDR3nt: TGTGCCAGCAGCTGGGGACCTTCCTACAATGAGCAGTTCTTC
CDR3aa: CASSWGPSYNEQFF

abundance: many
v_gene: TRBV7-6
j_gene: TRBJ2-5
d_gene: NA
CDR3nt: TGTGCCAGCAGCTTATTGCCCAGCGAGACCCAGTACTTC
CDR3aa: CASSLLPSETQYF

abundance: NA
v_gene: TRBV20-1
j_gene: TRBJ2-7
d_gene: TRBD1
CDR3nt: TGCAGTGCTTGGGACAGGGACTTTGAGCAGTACTTC
CDR3aa: CSAWDRDFEQYF

abundance: many
v_gene: TRBV19
j_gene: TRBJ2-1
d_gene: NA
CDR3nt: TGTGCCAGTAGTAGGTCGGGAGTTAACAATGAGCAGTTCTTC
CDR3aa: CASSRSGVNNEQFF

abundance: NA
v_gene: TRBV20-1
j_gene: TRBJ2-4
d_gene: TRBD2
CDR3nt: TGCAGTGCTAGAGATGCGCGGCTAGCGGGAGTACCCAAAAACATTCAGTACTTC
CDR3aa: CSARDARLAGVPKNIQYF

abundance: many
v_gene: TRBV6-1
j_gene: TRBJ2-2
d_gene: NA
CDR3nt: TGTGCCAGCAGCTCAGGGAGGAACACCGGGGAGCTGTTTTTT
CDR3aa: CASSSGRNTGELFF

abundance: many
v_gene: TRBV7-7
j_gene: TRBJ1-6
d_gene: TRBD1
CDR3nt: TGTGCTAGCAGCATCGGACAGGGGCTTGTACGATCTCCTTCACCCCTCCACTTT
CDR3aa: CASSIGQGLVRSPSPLHF

abundance: many
v_gene: TRBV30
j_gene: TRBJ2-7
d_gene: NA
CDR3nt: TGTGCCTGGAGCACTAGTCCAACCTACGAGCAGTACTTC
CDR3aa: CAWSTSPTYEQYF

abundance: NA
v_gene: TRBV30
j_gene: TRBJ2-2
d_gene: NA
CDR3nt: TGTGCCTGGACCAGGACCGGGGAGCTGTTTTTT
CDR3aa: CAWTRTGELFF

abundance: many
v_gene: TRBV20-1
j_gene: TRBJ2-7
d_gene: TRBD1
CDR3nt: TGCAGTGCTACCAGGGGGTTCGACGAGCAGTACTTC
CDR3aa: CSATRGFDEQYF

abundance: many
v_gene: TRBV5-1
j_gene: TRBJ2-5
d_gene: TRBD2
CDR3nt: TGCGCCAGCACCTCGACTAGCGGGGCCAACCTCCAAGAGACCCAGTACTTC
CDR3aa: CASTSTSGANLQETQYF

abundance: many
v_gene: TRBV20-1
j_gene: TRBJ2-1
d_gene: NA
CDR3nt: TGCAGTGCCGTAGGAGCTAGCGCCCACAATGAGCAGTTCTTC
CDR3aa: CSAVGASAHNEQFF

abundance: many
v_gene: TRBV28
j_gene: TRBJ2-3
d_gene: TRBD1
CDR3nt: TGTGCCAGCAGCCGACAGGGTTTCACAGATACGCAGTATTTT
CDR3aa: CASSRQGFTDTQYF

abundance: many
v_gene: TRBV2
j_gene: TRBJ1-5
d_gene: NA
CDR3nt: TGTGCCAGCAGTTACCAGAAACCCCAAGGGCCCCAGCATTTT
CDR3aa: CASSYQKPQGPQHF

abundance: NA
v_gene: TRBV6-1
j_gene: TRBJ1-1
d_gene: NA
CDR3nt: TGTGCAGTTCAACAGGACCCTAACACTGGAGCTTTCTTT
CDR3aa: CAVQQDPNTGAFF

abundance: few
v_gene: TRBV27
j_gene: TRBJ1-2
d_gene: NA
CDR3nt: TGTGCCAGCACCCCCGCGGGGGTAGGTGCGTATGGCTACACCTTC
CDR3aa: CASTPAGVGAYGYTF

abundance: many
v_gene: TRBV5-4
j_gene: TRBJ2-5
d_gene: TRBD1
CDR3nt: TGTGCCAGCAGCTGGACAGGGGATCAAGAGACCCAGTACTTC
CDR3aa: CASSWTGDQETQYF

abundance: NA
v_gene: TRBV6-2/TRBV6-3
j_gene: TRBJ1-2
d_gene: NA
CDR3nt: TGTGCCAGCAGTTACAGACAGAACTATGGCTACACCTTC
CDR3aa: CASSYRQNYGYTF

abundance: few
v_gene: TRBV28
j_gene: TRBJ1-1
d_gene: NA
CDR3nt: TGTGCCAGCAGTCCGCAGGTGACTGAAGCCTTCTTT
CDR3aa: CASSPQVTEAFF

abundance: many
v_gene: TRBV3-1
j_gene: TRBJ1-2
d_gene: NA
CDR3nt: TGTGCCAGCAGCCAAGAGATGGGTGGCTACACCTTC
CDR3aa: CASSQEMGGYTF

abundance: few
v_gene: TRBV6-2/TRBV6-3
j_gene: TRBJ2-7
d_gene: NA
CDR3nt: TGTGCCAGCAGTTACGGTTATCTACTAGGAAACGAGCAGTACTTC
CDR3aa: CASSYGYLLGNEQYF

abundance: many
v_gene: TRBV18
j_gene: TRBJ1-6
d_gene: NA
CDR3nt: TGTGCCAGCTCACCAGGGGACACCTATAATTCACCCCTCCACTTT
CDR3aa: CASSPGDTYNSPLHF

abundance: medium-sized
v_gene: TRBV6-1
j_gene: TRBJ2-2
d_gene: TRBD1
CDR3nt: TGTGCCAGCAGTGGGACAGGGGGCATCAGCGGGATAAACACCGGGGAGCTGTTTTTT
CDR3aa: CASSGTGGISGINTGELFF

abundance: many
v_gene: TRBV25-1
j_gene: TRBJ2-7
d_gene: TRBD2
CDR3nt: TGTGCCAGCAGTGAATCTAGCGGGTCTGACGAGCAGTACTTC
CDR3aa: CASSESSGSDEQYF

abundance: many
v_gene: TRBV20-1
j_gene: TRBJ2-1
d_gene: NA
CDR3nt: TGCAGTGCAGATCCACACGGGGGTGAGCAGTTCTTC
CDR3aa: CSADPHGGEQFF

abundance: many
v_gene: TRBV7-8
j_gene: TRBJ2-1
d_gene: NA
CDR3nt: TGTGCCAGCAGCTTAGGCAGGACCGGCCTGTACTCATCCAATGAGCAGTTCTTC
CDR3aa: CASSLGRTGLYSSNEQFF

abundance: NA
v_gene: TRBV29-1
j_gene: TRBJ1-1
d_gene: NA
CDR3nt: TGCAGCGTGGGGGTTCGGAACACTGAAGCTTTCTTT
CDR3aa: CSVGVRNTEAFF

abundance: many
v_gene: TRBV2
j_gene: TRBJ2-1
d_gene: NA
CDR3nt: TGTGCCAGCAGTTTCCGTGGAACGGGACACTTATCCTACAATGAGCAGTTCTTC
CDR3aa: CASSFRGTGHLSYNEQFF

abundance: many
v_gene: TRBV28
j_gene: TRBJ2-7
d_gene: NA
CDR3nt: TGTGCCAGACGTAGAGTTGCCACCTACGAGCAGTACTTC
CDR3aa: CARRRVATYEQYF

abundance: few
v_gene: TRBV6-6
j_gene: TRBJ2-7
d_gene: NA
CDR3nt: TGTGCCAGCATTTACATCGCGAGAGGGGGCTCCTACGAGCAGTACTTC
CDR3aa: CASIYIARGGSYEQYF

abundance: NA
v_gene: TRBV12-3/TRBV12-4
j_gene: TRBJ1-2
d_gene: NA
CDR3nt: TGTGCCAGCAGTCTACAGGGTACCAACTATGGCTACACCTTC
CDR3aa: CASSLQGTNYGYTF

abundance: many
v_gene: TRBV14
j_gene: TRBJ2-7
d_gene: NA
CDR3nt: TGTGCCAGCAGCCAGTATCAGGAGCAGTACTTC
CDR3aa: CASSQYQEQYF

abundance: many
v_gene: TRBV5-1
j_gene: TRBJ2-2
d_gene: TRBD1
CDR3nt: TGCGCCAGCCGGGACAGCTACACCGGGGAGCTGTTTTTT
CDR3aa: CASRDSYTGELFF

abundance: many
v_gene: TRBV6-4
j_gene: TRBJ2-3
d_gene: TRBD2
CDR3nt: TGTGCCAGCAGTGTGGAGGCGGGAGGGCCCACAGATACGCAGTATTTT
CDR3aa: CASSVEAGGPTDTQYF

abundance: many
v_gene: TRBV20-1
j_gene: TRBJ2-5
d_gene: TRBD2
CDR3nt: TGCAGTGCTAGAGCGGGAGGTGGAGAGACCCAGTACTTC
CDR3aa: CSARAGGGETQYF

abundance: NA
v_gene: TRBV6-2/TRBV6-3
j_gene: TRBJ2-7
d_gene: NA
CDR3nt: TGTGCCAGCATAGGGACTGGGGGGTCCTACGAGCAGTACTTC
CDR3aa: CASIGTGGSYEQYF

abundance: medium-sized
v_gene: TRBV6-1
j_gene: TRBJ1-5
d_gene: NA
CDR3nt: TGTGCCAGCAGTGAAACGGGAGGTTTCACGCCCCAGCATTTT
CDR3aa: CASSETGGFTPQHF

abundance: NA
v_gene: TRBV7-2
j_gene: TRBJ2-3
d_gene: TRBD2
CDR3nt: TGTGCCAGCAGCTTAAGCGGGAGGAGGGATGATACGCAGTATTTT
CDR3aa: CASSLSGRRDDTQYF

abundance: many
v_gene: TRBV20-1
j_gene: TRBJ2-3
d_gene: TRBD2
CDR3nt: TGCAGTGCTAGTGCGAGCGGGAGGGCCATGATGGAAGATACGCAGTATTTT
CDR3aa: CSASASGRAMMEDTQYF

abundance: NA
v_gene: TRBV19
j_gene: TRBJ2-7
d_gene: NA
CDR3nt: TGTGCCAGTAGCCCATCGGGACAATCCTACGAGCAGTACTTC
CDR3aa: CASSPSGQSYEQYF

abundance: many
v_gene: TRBV19
j_gene: TRBJ2-2
d_gene: TRBD2
CDR3nt: TGTGCCAGTAGTAAAACTAGCGGGAGATACACCGGGGAGCTGTTTTTT
CDR3aa: CASSKTSGRYTGELFF

abundance: many
v_gene: TRBV30
j_gene: TRBJ2-5
d_gene: NA
CDR3nt: TGTGCCTGGAGTAGGGAGACCCAGTACTTC
CDR3aa: CAWSRETQYF

abundance: medium-sized
v_gene: TRBV6-1
j_gene: TRBJ2-2
d_gene: NA
CDR3nt: TGTGCCAGCAGTCCTACAGCCGGGGAGCTGTTTTTT
CDR3aa: CASSPTAGELFF

abundance: many
v_gene: TRBV9
j_gene: TRBJ2-3
d_gene: NA
CDR3nt: TGTGCCAGCAGCGTAGCTACGGGTCTCGGCACAGATACGCAGTATTTT
CDR3aa: CASSVATGLGTDTQYF

abundance: many
v_gene: TRBV6-1
j_gene: TRBJ1-6
d_gene: NA
CDR3nt: TGTGCCAGCAGTGGCAGCTTGGGCTATGATTCACCCCTCCACTTT
CDR3aa: CASSGSLGYDSPLHF

abundance: NA
v_gene: TRBV28
j_gene: TRBJ2-3
d_gene: NA
CDR3nt: TGTGCCAGCAGTTCCAGGGTCGGAGATACGCAGTATTTT
CDR3aa: CASSSRVGDTQYF

abundance: many
v_gene: TRBV6-1
j_gene: TRBJ1-5
d_gene: NA
CDR3nt: TGTGCCAGCAGTGCTCAGGACAGTTTGAGGGGCAATCAGCCCCAGCATTTT
CDR3aa: CASSAQDSLRGNQPQHF

abundance: many
v_gene: TRBV6-2/TRBV6-3
j_gene: TRBJ2-2
d_gene: TRBD2
CDR3nt: TGTGCCAGCAGTTACATAACTAGCGGCCCCACCGGGGAGCTGTTTTTT
CDR3aa: CASSYITSGPTGELFF

abundance: many
v_gene: TRBV10-3
j_gene: TRBJ2-3
d_gene: TRBD2
CDR3nt: TGTGCCATCAGTGAGGGACTAGCTTCGAGCACAGATACGCAGTATTTT
CDR3aa: CAISEGLASSTDTQYF